This section outlines one T cell receptor (beta chain) sequence together with its context. From germline, CDR1 is GTSNPN and CDR2 SVGIG (reference sequence). CDR3 size: 13 residues. The V gene lost 2 bases and the J gene lost 4 bases, with 9 bases spanning the gap. The investigators amplified TCR beta CDR3 regions from RNA transcripts. Carried out on the TCR CDR3, a first-round RT-PCR used the HTBI primer set. TCRdb itself ran the multiplex PCR reads through MiXCR, one entry per CDR3 protein. The table has roughly 750,000 distinct CDR3 sequences, 16% seen once; the top ten hold under 8.5%. This record belongs to a study of T cells in Graves' hyperthyroidism and ophthalmopathy.

Sequencing input: blood. This TCR was recovered from a man between 18 and 35 years old with Graves' hyperthyroidism. The J gene is TRBJ1-5, the V gene TRBV30, with D hard to call. The DNA of the CDR3 is TGTGCCTGGAGTCTGCAGGAAAATCAGCCCCAGCATTTT. Amino acids: CAWSLQENQPQHF.